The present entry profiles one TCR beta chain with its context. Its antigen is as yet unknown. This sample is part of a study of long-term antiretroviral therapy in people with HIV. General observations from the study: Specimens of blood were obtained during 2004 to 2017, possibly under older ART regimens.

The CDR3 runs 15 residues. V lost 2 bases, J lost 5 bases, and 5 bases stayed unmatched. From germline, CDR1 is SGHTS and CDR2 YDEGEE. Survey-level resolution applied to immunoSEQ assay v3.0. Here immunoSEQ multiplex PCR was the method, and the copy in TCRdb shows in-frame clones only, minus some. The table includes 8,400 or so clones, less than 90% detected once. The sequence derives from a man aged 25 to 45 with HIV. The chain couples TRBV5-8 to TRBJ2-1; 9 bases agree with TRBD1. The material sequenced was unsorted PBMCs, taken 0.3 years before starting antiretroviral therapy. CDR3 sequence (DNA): TGTGCCAGCAGCTTCACCGGACAGGGGAACAATGAGCAGTTCTTC. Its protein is CASSFTGQGNNEQFF.